Each of the 8 T cell receptor beta chains below was sequenced from the same sample in a study of blood T cell repertoires in COVID-19. Generated by immunoSEQ multiplex PCR, the TCRdb table keeps only in-frame clones and is missing some. The table lists 60,000 or so clones, around 87% of them singletons. Sequencing was done on a sample of peripheral blood. The receptors here all came from a man in his fifties or sixties with active or convalescent COVID-19.

This clone is a singleton in its sample. The rearrangement uses TRBV5-1 and TRBJ2-5; 11 nucleotides align to TRBD2. Germline V CDR1 and CDR2: SGHRS, YFSETQ. The CDR3 consists of 19 residues. Losses at the gene ends were 6 bases for V and 2 bases for J; bases not matched to a gene: 18. The CDR3 DNA reads TGCGCCAGCACCCCCTGGCAGGGGGTAAGACTAGCGGGGCAAGAGACCCAGTACTTC. It codes for CASTPWQGVRLAGQETQYF.

This chain uses TRBV5-6 with TRBJ2-5; the D gene is possibly TRBD1 (6 bases). The CDR3 totals 15 residues. CDR1 and CDR2 (germline): SGHDT, YYEEEE. V gave up 2 bases and J gave up 5 bases, with 16 bases separating them. The CDR3 bases are TGTGCCAGCAGCTTCGACGTACAGGGCGGGGAGACCCAGTACTTC. Its protein is CASSFDVQGGETQYF.

The chain has TRBV6-2 or TRBV6-3 and TRBJ1-5, with 9 bases identical to TRBD1. The CDR3 length is 16 residues. Germline values: CDR1 MNHEY, CDR2 SVGEGT. Trimming took 2 bases from V and 4 from J; bases not matched to a gene: 6. CDR3 amino acids: CASSYKGQGNNQPQHF. The CDR3 nucleotides are TGTGCCAGCAGTTACAAGGGACAGGGAAATAATCAGCCCCAGCATTTT.

This rearrangement joins TRBV4-1 to TRBJ1-2, with 7 bases fitting TRBD1. Germline lookup yields CDR1 MGHRA and CDR2 YSYEKL. V was clipped by 4 bases and J by 4 bases; unmatched bases: 6. This CDR3 region has 14 residues. The CDR3 DNA reads TGCGCCAGCAGCCCCCAGGGGGGCCCCTATGGCTACACCTTC. It translates to CASSPQGGPYGYTF.

This clone was counted a single time. The V call is TRBV27, the J call TRBJ1-5, with 8 bases matching TRBD1. Germline V CDR1 and CDR2: MNHEY, SMNVEV (reference sequence). This CDR3 comprises 17 residues. The junction had 13 bases not matched to a gene; V was cut back by 3 bases and J by 6 bases. This chain's CDR3 is CASSLLSTGVGGQPQHF. CDR3 nucleotide sequence: TGTGCCAGCAGTTTGCTCTCGACAGGGGTTGGGGGTCAGCCCCAGCATTTT.

The rearrangement joins TRBV18 to TRBJ2-7, with D tentatively TRBD2 (5 bases). The germline CDR1 and CDR2 sequences are KGHSH and LQKENI. Trimming took 0 bases from V and 7 from J, leaving 16 bases between them. The CDR3 contains 15 residues. CDR3 loop: CASSPPNGGRGEQYF. The CDR3 DNA sequence: TGTGCCAGCTCACCACCGAACGGCGGACGGGGTGAGCAGTACTTC.

This chain links TRBV28 with TRBJ1-1; TRBD1 agrees at 7 bases. The V gene's germline CDR1 is MDHEN and CDR2 SYDVKM. The CDR3 consists of 15 residues. The ends lost 10 bases at V and 0 bases at J; junction bases unmatched: 11. The CDR3, as DNA: TGTGCCACTAAAAGACAGGGCAGAATGAACACTGAAGCTTTCTTT. Residues: CATKRQGRMNTEAFF.

V usage is TRBV5-1 and J usage is TRBJ2-7; 7 positions match TRBD1. The CDR3 has 18 residues. Trimming at V came to 4 bases and at J to 4 bases, leaving 20 bases not matched to a gene. Germline CDR1 is SGHRS and CDR2 is YFSETQ. CDR3 residues: CASSPGQLQSALGYEQYF. In DNA form, the CDR3 reads TGCGCCAGCAGCCCGGGACAGCTTCAATCAGCTTTGGGGTACGAGCAGTACTTC.